This T cell receptor (beta chain) was sequenced for a study of CD8 T cells in Susac syndrome. Random hexamers were used to reverse transcribe roughly 0.5 to 1 ug of RNA. Each CDR3 protein gets one entry after TCRdb re-called the immunoSEQ multiplex PCR reads with MiXCR. Among about 440,000 distinct CDR3 sequences listed, 85% were seen once. The germline V gene has CDR1 MNHEY and CDR2 SMNVEV (reference sequence). This CDR3 has 14 amino acids. The ends were cut back, 5 bases at V and 4 bases at J, with 9 bases in the middle. Sequences were obtained from CD8+ T cells from PBMCs. The sequence was collected from a human donor with multiple sclerosis. V and J are TRBV27 and TRBJ2-6; D remains unclear. For the CDR3, the DNA is TGTGCCAGCAGTCCCGCCTGGGGGGCCAACGTCCTGACTTTC. Its translation is CASSPAWGANVLTF.